What follows are 17 T cell receptor beta chains derived from one specimen sequenced in a study of blood T cell repertoires in COVID-19. Profiling relied on immunoSEQ multiplex PCR, and the TCRdb table lists in-frame clones only, not all of them. The sample holds 350,000 to 450,000 clones, 75% to 90% seen once. Sequencing was carried out using PBMCs or T cells enriched from blood (not recorded which). The receptors here all came from a man aged 25 to 45 who had recovered from COVID-19.

The genes are TRBV29-1 and TRBJ1-2, with a tentative D call TRBD1 (5 bases). The CDR3 covers 15 residues. V dropped 0 bases and J dropped 4 bases, with 15 bases sitting between them. Germline loops: CDR1 SQVTM, CDR2 ANQGSEA. This chain's CDR3 is CSVEEGPVRAYGYTF. CDR3 DNA: TGCAGCGTTGAAGAAGGTCCGGTCAGGGCCTATGGCTACACCTTC. Supplemented by reference TRBV29-1 and TRBJ1-2, the full variable domain reads SAVISQKPSRDICQRGTSLTIQCQVDSQVTMMFWYRQQPGQSLTLIATANQGSEATYESGFVIDKFPISRPNLTFSTLTVSNMSPEDSSIYLCSVEEGPVRAYGYTFGSGTRLTVV.

The gene calls are TRBV9 and TRBJ1-3; D gene uncertain. Between the trimmed V and J ends, which lost 0 bases and 2 bases, there was a span of 9 bases. The CDR3 sequence is 15 residues long. The germline V gene encodes CDR1 SGDLS and CDR2 YYNGEE. Here the CDR3 reads CASSVDSLAGNTIYF. DNA for the CDR3: TGTGCCAGCAGCGTAGACAGTCTCGCTGGAAACACCATATATTTT.

V and J are TRBV19 and TRBJ1-5, with TRBD1 matching over 7 bases. Germline trimming cut 5 bases from V and 5 bases from J; bases unmatched to any gene: 9. CDR3 length: 15 residues. Germline V lookup: CDR1 LNHDA, CDR2 SQIVND (reference sequence). Here the CDR3 reads CASSVRGPVDQPQHF. The CDR3 nucleotides are TGTGCCAGTAGTGTAAGGGGGCCGGTTGATCAGCCCCAGCATTTT.

This rearrangement joins TRBV6-1 to TRBJ1-2, with TRBD1 matching over 7 bases. With 2 bases clipped from V and 4 bases from J, the junction kept 7 bases outside the gene matches. Germline lookup yields CDR1 MNHNS and CDR2 SASEGT. CDR3 length: 15 amino acids. CDR3 residues: CASSEIMRTGYGYTF. In nucleotides, the CDR3 is TGTGCCAGCAGTGAAATTATGAGGACAGGCTATGGCTACACCTTC.

This clone was recorded many times. The V gene is TRBV14, the J gene TRBJ1-2; the D is unclear. There are 14 residues in the CDR3. V lost 6 bases to trimming and J lost 4 bases, with 15 bases between them. Germline V gives CDR1 SGHDN, CDR2 FVKESK. The CDR3 region is CASREAGRLYGYTF. As DNA, the CDR3 is TGTGCCAGCAGGGAGGCCGGACGGCTCTATGGCTACACCTTC.

J is TRBJ1-1 and V is TRBV7-9, with no clear D. The CDR3 totals 15 residues. With 1 base removed from V and 3 bases from J, the gap between germline ends came to 12 bases. Germline V CDR1 and CDR2: SEHNR, FQNEAQ (reference sequence). CDR3 DNA sequence: TGTGCCAGCAGCTTAGGACACATTTCGGACACTGAAGCTTTCTTT. Its translation is CASSLGHISDTEAFF. Filled out from reference TRBV7-9 and TRBJ1-1, the complete variable domain reads DTGVSQNPRHKITKRGQNVTFRCDPISEHNRLYWYRQTLGQGPEFLTYFQNEAQLEKSRLLSDRFSAERPKGSFSTLEIQRTEQGDSAMYLCASSLGHISDTEAFFGQGTRLTVV.

The V gene is TRBV29-1, the J gene TRBJ1-2, with D possibly being TRBD1 (5 bases). This CDR3 has 13 amino acids. Germline V lookup: CDR1 SQVTM, CDR2 ANQGSEA. The V gene lost 3 bases and the J gene lost 4 bases, with 12 bases spanning the gap. CDR3 DNA: TGCAGCGTTGAGGGGCAGAAATTCTATGGCTACACCTTC. This sequence encodes CSVEGQKFYGYTF.

This rearrangement joins TRBV5-4 to TRBJ2-3; 8 positions agree with TRBD2. V lost 1 base and J lost 4; bases outside the gene matches: 2. The CDR3 covers 14 residues. Germline lookup yields CDR1 SGHNT and CDR2 YYREEE (reference sequence). CDR3: CASSLPAGADTQYF. The CDR3, as DNA: TGTGCCAGCAGCTTGCCAGCGGGAGCAGATACGCAGTATTTT.

Concerning this clone: Different DNA sequences within this sample yield the same CDR3. The chain has TRBV7-9 and TRBJ2-3; maybe TRBD2 (6 bases). V was trimmed by 3 bases and J by 0 bases, leaving 7 bases between them. This CDR3 is built from 14 residues. Germline V gives CDR1 SEHNR, CDR2 FQNEAQ (reference sequence). The DNA for the CDR3 is TGTGCCAGCAGCTTGGAGGGAAGCACAGATACGCAGTATTTT. It codes for CASSLEGSTDTQYF.

The rearrangement uses TRBV14 and TRBJ2-2, with 8 bases aligning to TRBD1. V gave up 8 bases and J gave up 3 bases; unmatched junction bases: 2. This CDR3 comprises 13 residues. Germline V gene data show CDR1 as SGHDN and CDR2 as FVKESK. The CDR3 sequence is CASAGQDTGELFF. Here the CDR3 DNA reads TGTGCCAGCGCGGGACAGGACACCGGGGAGCTGTTTTTT.

The chain links TRBV18 to TRBJ1-5; TRBD1 aligns across 8 bases. The CDR3 length is 16 residues. Unmatched junction bases numbered 7, after V lost 3 bases and J lost 3 bases. Germline V gene data show CDR1 as KGHSH and CDR2 as LQKENI. Written as DNA, the CDR3 is TGTGCCAGCTCACCCCCTAACAGGGGGAACAATCAGCCCCAGCATTTT. This sequence encodes CASSPPNRGNNQPQHF.

The count of this clone is one. CDR3 coding DNA: TGTGCCAGCAGTAGGGCGGGAGGGGGGACCGGGGAGCTGTTTTTT. As protein: CASSRAGGGTGELFF. V and J are TRBV11-2 and TRBJ2-2, with 9 bases matching TRBD2. Germline V gene sequence: CDR1 SGHAT, CDR2 FQNNGV. The CDR3 loop spans 15 amino acids. The V gene end was trimmed by 6 bases and the J gene end by 5 bases; junction bases not matched to a gene: 7.

This clone appeared a single time. The rearrangement joins TRBV9 to TRBJ2-1; D is perhaps TRBD2 (6 bases). There are 14 residues in the CDR3. Trimming shortened V by 0 bases and J by 12 bases, and 16 bases separated the two germline ends. Germline V CDR1 and CDR2: SGDLS, YYNGEE. The CDR3 sequence is CASSVDLYEGLQFF. The CDR3, as DNA: TGTGCCAGCAGCGTAGATTTATATGAGGGACTGCAGTTCTTC.

This chain joins TRBV10-3 and TRBJ2-3, with D possibly being TRBD2 (7 bases). Deletions cut 2 bases from V and 4 bases from J, with 16 bases between. Per the germline V gene, CDR1 is ENHRY and CDR2 is SYGVKD. CDR3 length: 16 amino acids. CDR3 nucleotide sequence: TGTGCCATCAGTGAGCTAGGGGGGGCGCGTCCAGATACGCAGTATTTT. It codes for CAISELGGARPDTQYF.

V is TRBV5-1 and J is TRBJ2-1, with TRBD2 as a possible D gene (7 bases). There are 14 residues in the CDR3. Germline V gene sequence: CDR1 SGHRS, CDR2 YFSETQ. V was cut by 4 bases and J by 4 bases, with 12 bases left in between. This CDR3 reads CASSEGGIYNEQFF. Written as DNA, the CDR3 is TGCGCCAGCAGCGAGGGGGGGATATACAATGAGCAGTTCTTC.

The rearrangement uses TRBV6-5 and TRBJ1-1; D perhaps matches TRBD1 (5 bases). The germline V gene encodes CDR1 MNHEY and CDR2 SVGAGI. With 7 bases removed from V and 1 base from J, the gap between germline ends came to 13 bases. The length of the CDR3 is 14 residues. The DNA for the CDR3 is TGTGCCAGCACCGCGGGACCGACGAACACTGAAGCTTTCTTT. Translating gives CASTAGPTNTEAFF.

The rearrangement uses TRBV2 and TRBJ2-1, with D uncertain. V was trimmed by 4 bases and J by 8 bases, leaving 6 bases between them. The CDR3 runs 11 residues. Germline V gene sequence: CDR1 SNHLY, CDR2 FYNNEI. The CDR3 bases are TGTGCCAGCAGTGGTATCTATGAGCAGTTCTTC. This sequence encodes CASSGIYEQFF.